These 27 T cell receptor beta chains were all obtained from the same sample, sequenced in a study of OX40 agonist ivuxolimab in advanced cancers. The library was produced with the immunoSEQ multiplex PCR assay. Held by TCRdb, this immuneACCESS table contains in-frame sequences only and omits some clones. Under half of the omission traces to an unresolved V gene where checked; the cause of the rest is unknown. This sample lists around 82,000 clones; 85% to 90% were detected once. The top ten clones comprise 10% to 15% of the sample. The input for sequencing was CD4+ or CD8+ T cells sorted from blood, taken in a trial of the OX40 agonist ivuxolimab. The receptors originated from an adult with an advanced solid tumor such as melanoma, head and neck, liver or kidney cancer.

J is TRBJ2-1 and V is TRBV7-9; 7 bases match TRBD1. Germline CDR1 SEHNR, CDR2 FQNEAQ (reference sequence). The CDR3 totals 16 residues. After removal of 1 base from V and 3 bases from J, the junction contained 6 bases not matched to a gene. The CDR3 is CASSLGDRVFYNEQFF. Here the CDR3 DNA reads TGTGCCAGCAGCTTAGGGGACAGAGTTTTCTACAATGAGCAGTTCTTC.

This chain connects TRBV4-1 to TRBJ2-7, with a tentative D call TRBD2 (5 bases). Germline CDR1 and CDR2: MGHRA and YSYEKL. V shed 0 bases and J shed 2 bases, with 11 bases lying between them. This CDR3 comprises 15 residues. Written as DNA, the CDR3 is TGCGCCAGCAGCCAAGACCTAGCTGACACCTACGAGCAGTACTTC. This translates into CASSQDLADTYEQYF.

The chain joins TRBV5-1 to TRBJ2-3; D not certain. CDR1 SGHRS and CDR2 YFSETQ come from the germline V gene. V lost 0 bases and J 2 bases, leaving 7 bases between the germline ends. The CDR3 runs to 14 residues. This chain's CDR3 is CASSLGADTDTQYF. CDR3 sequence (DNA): TGCGCCAGCAGCTTGGGGGCAGACACAGATACGCAGTATTTT.

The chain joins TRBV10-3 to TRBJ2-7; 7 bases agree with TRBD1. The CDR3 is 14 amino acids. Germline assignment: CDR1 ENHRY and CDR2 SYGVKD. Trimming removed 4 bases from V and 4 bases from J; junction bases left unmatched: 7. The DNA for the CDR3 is TGTGCCATCAGTGTAGGGGGCGAGTCTTACGAGCAGTACTTC. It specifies CAISVGGESYEQYF.

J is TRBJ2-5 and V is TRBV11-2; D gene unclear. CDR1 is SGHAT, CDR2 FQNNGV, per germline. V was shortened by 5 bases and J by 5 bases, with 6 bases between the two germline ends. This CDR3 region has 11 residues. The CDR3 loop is CASSPSETQYF. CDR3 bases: TGTGCCAGCAGCCCCTCGGAGACCCAGTACTTC.

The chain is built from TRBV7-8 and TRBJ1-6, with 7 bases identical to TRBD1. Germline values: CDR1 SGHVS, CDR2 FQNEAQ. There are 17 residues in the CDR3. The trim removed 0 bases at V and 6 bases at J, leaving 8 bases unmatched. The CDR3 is CASSLARVRDSNSPLHF. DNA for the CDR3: TGTGCCAGCAGCTTAGCCCGGGTACGGGACAGTAATTCACCCCTCCACTTT.

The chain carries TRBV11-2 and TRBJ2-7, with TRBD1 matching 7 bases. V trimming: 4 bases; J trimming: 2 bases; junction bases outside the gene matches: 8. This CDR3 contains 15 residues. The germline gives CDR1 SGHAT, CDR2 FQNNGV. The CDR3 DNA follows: TGTGCCAGCAGCTCCTCACCCGGGACAGCCTACGAGCAGTACTTC. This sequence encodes CASSSSPGTAYEQYF.

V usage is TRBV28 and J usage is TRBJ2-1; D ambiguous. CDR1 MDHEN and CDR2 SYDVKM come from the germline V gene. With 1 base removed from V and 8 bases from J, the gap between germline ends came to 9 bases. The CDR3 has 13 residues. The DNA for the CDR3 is TGTGCCAGCAGTTTATCGACTCGGGATGAGCAGTTCTTC. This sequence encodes CASSLSTRDEQFF.

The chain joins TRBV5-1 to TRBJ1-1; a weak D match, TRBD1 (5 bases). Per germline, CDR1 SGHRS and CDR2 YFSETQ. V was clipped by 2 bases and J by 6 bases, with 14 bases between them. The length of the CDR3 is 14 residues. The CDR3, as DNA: TGCGCCAGCAGCTTACTTAATTCGGGACCTGAAGCTTTCTTT. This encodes CASSLLNSGPEAFF.

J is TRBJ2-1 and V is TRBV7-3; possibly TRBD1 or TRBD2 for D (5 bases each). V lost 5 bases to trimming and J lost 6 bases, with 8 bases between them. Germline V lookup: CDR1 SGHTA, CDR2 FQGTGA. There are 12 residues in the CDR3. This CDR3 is CASSRDGNEQFF. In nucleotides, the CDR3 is TGTGCCAGCAGCCGGGACGGCAATGAGCAGTTCTTC. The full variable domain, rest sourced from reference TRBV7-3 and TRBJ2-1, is GAGVSQTPSNKVTEKGKYVELRCDPISGHTALYWYRQSLGQGPEFLIYFQGTGAADDSGLPNDRFFAVRPEGSVSTLKIQRTERGDSAVYLCASSRDGNEQFFGPGTRLTVL.

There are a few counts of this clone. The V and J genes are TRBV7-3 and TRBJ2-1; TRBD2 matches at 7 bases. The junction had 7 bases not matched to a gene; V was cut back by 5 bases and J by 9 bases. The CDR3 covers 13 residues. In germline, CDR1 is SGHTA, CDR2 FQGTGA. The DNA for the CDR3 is TGTGCCAGCAGCCCCCCGGGGGAGGGTGAGCAGTTCTTC. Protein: CASSPPGEGEQFF. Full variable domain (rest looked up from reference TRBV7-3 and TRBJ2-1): GAGVSQTPSNKVTEKGKYVELRCDPISGHTALYWYRQSLGQGPEFLIYFQGTGAADDSGLPNDRFFAVRPEGSVSTLKIQRTERGDSAVYLCASSPPGEGEQFFGPGTRLTVL.

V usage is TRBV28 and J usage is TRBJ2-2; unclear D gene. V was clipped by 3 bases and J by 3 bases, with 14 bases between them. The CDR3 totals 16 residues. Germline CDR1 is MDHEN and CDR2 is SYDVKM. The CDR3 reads CASSFSRSGDTGELFF. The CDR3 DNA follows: TGTGCCAGCAGTTTTTCCCGCTCAGGAGACACCGGGGAGCTGTTTTTT.

The CDR3 sequence: CSARGETQYF. In DNA form, the CDR3 reads TGCAGTGCTCGCGGGGAGACCCAGTACTTC. The rearrangement joins TRBV20-1 to TRBJ2-5; D might be TRBD2 (5 bases). Trimming stripped 5 bases from V and 5 bases from J, with 6 bases between. Germline CDR1 reads DFQATT; CDR2 reads SNEGSKA (reference sequence). The CDR3 has 10 amino acids.

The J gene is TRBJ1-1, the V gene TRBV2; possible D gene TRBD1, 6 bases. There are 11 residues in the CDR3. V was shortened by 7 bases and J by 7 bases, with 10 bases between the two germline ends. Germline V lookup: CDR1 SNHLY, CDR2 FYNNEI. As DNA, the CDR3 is TGTGCCAGCAAGGGGGGGCTTGAAGCTTTCTTT. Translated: CASKGGLEAFF.

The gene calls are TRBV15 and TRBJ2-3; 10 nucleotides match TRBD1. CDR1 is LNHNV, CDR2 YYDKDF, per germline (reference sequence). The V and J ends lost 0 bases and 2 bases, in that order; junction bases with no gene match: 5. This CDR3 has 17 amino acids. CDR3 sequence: CATSREAGQGITDTQYF. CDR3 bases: TGTGCCACCAGCAGAGAGGCGGGACAGGGGATCACAGATACGCAGTATTTT. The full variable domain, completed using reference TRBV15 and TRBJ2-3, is DAMVIQNPRYQVTQFGKPVTLSCSQTLNHNVMYWYQQKSSQAPKLLFHYYDKDFNNEADTPDNFQSRRPNTSFCFLDIRSPGLGDTAMYLCATSREAGQGITDTQYFGPGTRLTVL.

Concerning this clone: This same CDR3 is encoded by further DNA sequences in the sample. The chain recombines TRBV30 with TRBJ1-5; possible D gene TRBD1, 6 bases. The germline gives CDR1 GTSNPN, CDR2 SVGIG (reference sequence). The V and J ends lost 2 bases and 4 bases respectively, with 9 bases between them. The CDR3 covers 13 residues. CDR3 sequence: CAWSLGGNQPQHF. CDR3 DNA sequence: TGTGCCTGGAGTCTAGGGGGGAATCAGCCCCAGCATTTT. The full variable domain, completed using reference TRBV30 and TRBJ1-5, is SQTIHQWPATLVQPVGSPLSLECTVEGTSNPNLYWYRQAAGRGLQLLFYSVGIGQISSEVPQNLSASRPQDRQFILSSKKLLLSDSGFYLCAWSLGGNQPQHFGDGTRLSIL.

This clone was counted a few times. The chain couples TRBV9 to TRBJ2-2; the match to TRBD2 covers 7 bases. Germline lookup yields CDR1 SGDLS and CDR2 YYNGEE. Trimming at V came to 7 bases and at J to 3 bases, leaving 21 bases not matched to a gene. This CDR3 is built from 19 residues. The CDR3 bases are TGTGCCAGCCACGGGAGGTGGATAGCGGGCCCACTAGACACCGGGGAGCTGTTTTTT. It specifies CASHGRWIAGPLDTGELFF.

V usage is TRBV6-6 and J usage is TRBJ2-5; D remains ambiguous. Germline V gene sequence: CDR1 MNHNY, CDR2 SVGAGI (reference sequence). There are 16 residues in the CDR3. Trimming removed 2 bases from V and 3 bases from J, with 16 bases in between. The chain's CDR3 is CASSYQLLGFEETQYF. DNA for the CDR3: TGTGCCAGCAGTTACCAACTGCTAGGGTTCGAAGAGACCCAGTACTTC.

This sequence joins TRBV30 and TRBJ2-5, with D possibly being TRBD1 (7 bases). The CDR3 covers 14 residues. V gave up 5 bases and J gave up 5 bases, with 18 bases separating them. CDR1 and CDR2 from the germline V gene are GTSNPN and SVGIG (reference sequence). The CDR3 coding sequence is TGTGCCTGGGTCCCCCTGACAGGGAGGGAGACCCAGTACTTC. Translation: CAWVPLTGRETQYF.

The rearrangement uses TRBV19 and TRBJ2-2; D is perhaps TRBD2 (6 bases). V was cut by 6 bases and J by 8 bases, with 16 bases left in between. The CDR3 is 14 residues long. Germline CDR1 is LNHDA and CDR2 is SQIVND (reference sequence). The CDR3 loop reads CASSAYPGVGELFF. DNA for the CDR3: TGTGCCAGTAGCGCCTACCCGGGGGTGGGGGAGCTGTTTTTT. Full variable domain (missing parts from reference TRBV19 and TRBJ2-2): DGGITQSPKYLFRKEGQNVTLSCEQNLNHDAMYWYRQDPGQGLRLIYYSQIVNDFQKGDIAEGYSVSREKKESFPLTVTSAQKNPTAFYLCASSAYPGVGELFFGEGSRLTVL.

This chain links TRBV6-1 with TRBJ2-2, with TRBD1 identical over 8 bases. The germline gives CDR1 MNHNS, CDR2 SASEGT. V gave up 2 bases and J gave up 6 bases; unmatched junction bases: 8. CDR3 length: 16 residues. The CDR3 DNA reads TGTGCCAGCAGTGAATACCCCGGGACAGGTTCCGGGGAGCTGTTTTTT. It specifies CASSEYPGTGSGELFF.

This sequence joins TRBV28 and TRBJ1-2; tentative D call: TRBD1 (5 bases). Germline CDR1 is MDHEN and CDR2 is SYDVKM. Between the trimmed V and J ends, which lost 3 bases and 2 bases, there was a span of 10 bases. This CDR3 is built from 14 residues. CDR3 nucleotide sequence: TGTGCCAGCAGTTTGGTGGGGGGAAACTATGGCTACACCTTC. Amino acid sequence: CASSLVGGNYGYTF.

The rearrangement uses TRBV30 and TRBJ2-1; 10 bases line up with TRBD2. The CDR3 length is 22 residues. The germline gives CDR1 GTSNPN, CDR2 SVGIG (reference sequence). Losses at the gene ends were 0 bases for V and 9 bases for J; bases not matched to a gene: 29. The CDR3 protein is CAWSVKYRDFLRTSGQDGEQFF. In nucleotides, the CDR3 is TGTGCCTGGAGTGTAAAATACCGGGACTTTCTTAGGACTAGCGGCCAAGACGGTGAGCAGTTCTTC. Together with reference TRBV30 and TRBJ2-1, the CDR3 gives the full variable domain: SQTIHQWPATLVQPVGSPLSLECTVEGTSNPNLYWYRQAAGRGLQLLFYSVGIGQISSEVPQNLSASRPQDRQFILSSKKLLLSDSGFYLCAWSVKYRDFLRTSGQDGEQFFGPGTRLTVL.

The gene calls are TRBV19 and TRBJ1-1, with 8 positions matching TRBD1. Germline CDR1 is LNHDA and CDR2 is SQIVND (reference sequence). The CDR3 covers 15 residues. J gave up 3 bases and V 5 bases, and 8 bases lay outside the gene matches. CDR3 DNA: TGTGCCAGTAGTGTTACAGGGGGGTCGGACACTGAAGCTTTCTTT. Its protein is CASSVTGGSDTEAFF.

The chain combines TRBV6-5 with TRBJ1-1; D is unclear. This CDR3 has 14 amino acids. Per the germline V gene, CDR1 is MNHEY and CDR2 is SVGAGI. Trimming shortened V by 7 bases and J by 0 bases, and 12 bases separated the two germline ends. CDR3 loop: CASTVTGLNTEAFF. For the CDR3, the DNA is TGTGCCAGCACCGTAACTGGGTTGAACACTGAAGCTTTCTTT.

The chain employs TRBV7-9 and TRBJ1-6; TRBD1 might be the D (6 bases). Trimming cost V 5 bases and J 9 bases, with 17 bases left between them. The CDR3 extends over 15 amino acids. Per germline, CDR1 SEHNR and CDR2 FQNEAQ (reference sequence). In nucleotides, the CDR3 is TGTGCCAGCAGCCTAAGACAGGTCCCGGGTTCACCCCTCCACTTT. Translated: CASSLRQVPGSPLHF.

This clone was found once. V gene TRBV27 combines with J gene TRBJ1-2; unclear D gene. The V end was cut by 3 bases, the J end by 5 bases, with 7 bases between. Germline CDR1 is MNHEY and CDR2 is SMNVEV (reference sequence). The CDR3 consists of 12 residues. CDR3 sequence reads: CASSLEGYGYTF. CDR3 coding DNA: TGTGCCAGCAGTTTGGAAGGTTATGGCTACACCTTC.